These 30 T cell receptor beta chains came from one sample sequenced in a study of T cell responses to AZD1222 COVID-19 vaccine. Method: immunoSEQ multiplex PCR; TCRdb's copy keeps in-frame clones and lacks some. The table has 150,000 to 180,000 clones, less than 95% seen once. The input for sequencing was peripheral blood, taken on day 0 of AZD1222 vaccination. The receptors originated from an adult in good health.

This clone has a single count. The chain recombines TRBV5-5 with TRBJ1-1; 7 nucleotides align to TRBD1. CDR3 size: 19 residues. Germline V gene lookup returns CDR1 SGHKS and CDR2 YYEKEE (reference sequence). The V gene end was trimmed by 1 base and the J gene end by 1 base; junction bases not matched to a gene: 16. CDR3 sequence: CASSLSPLVGRGTNTEAFF. The CDR3, as DNA: TGTGCCAGCAGCTTGTCCCCGTTAGTCGGCAGGGGGACGAACACTGAAGCTTTCTTT.

The CDR3 nucleotides are TGTGCCAGCAGTCCAACCCTGGGACAGGGGGAGGCCTACGAGCAGTACTTC. This encodes CASSPTLGQGEAYEQYF. This chain connects TRBV27 to TRBJ2-7, with 11 bases that match TRBD1. The V gene's germline CDR1 is MNHEY and CDR2 SMNVEV (reference sequence). Trimming took 5 bases from V and 2 from J; bases not matched to a gene: 11. The CDR3 is 17 residues long.

The chain has TRBV7-3 and TRBJ2-5, with 14 positions matching TRBD2. V was pared by 3 bases and J by 8 bases, with 2 bases of the junction left unmatched. There are 14 residues in the CDR3. The germline V gene encodes CDR1 SGHTA and CDR2 FQGTGA. CDR3: CASSLGTSGSTQYF. CDR3 nucleotides: TGTGCCAGCAGCTTGGGGACTAGCGGGAGTACCCAGTACTTC.

This clone showed up just once. The chain is built from TRBV19 and TRBJ2-2; possibly TRBD2 for D (6 bases). CDR1 is LNHDA, CDR2 SQIVND, per germline (reference sequence). The CDR3 runs to 12 residues. CDR3 residues: CVSSGDTGELFF. As DNA, the CDR3 is TGTGTCTCATCGGGGGACACCGGGGAGCTGTTTTTT. The full variable domain, in which reference TRBV19 and TRBJ2-2 provide the parts outside the CDR3, is DGGITQSPKYLFRKEGQNVTLSCEQNLNHDAMYWYRQDPGQGLRLIYYSQIVNDFQKGDIAEGYSVSREKKESFPLTVTSAQKNPTAFYLCVSSGDTGELFFGEGSRLTVL.

The CDR3 protein is CASSLGGGDSPLHF. Written as DNA, the CDR3 is TGTGCCAGCAGTTTGGGAGGGGGAGATTCACCCCTCCACTTT. V usage is TRBV27 and J usage is TRBJ1-6; D might be TRBD1 (6 bases). CDR3 length: 14 residues. CDR1 MNHEY and CDR2 SMNVEV come from the germline V gene (reference sequence). Trimming took off 3 bases at V and 8 bases at J, with 11 bases between the two ends.

J is TRBJ2-1 and V is TRBV7-9; D is undetermined. There are 16 residues in the CDR3. With 1 base removed from V and 2 bases from J, the gap between germline ends came to 12 bases. The germline gives CDR1 SEHNR, CDR2 FQNEAQ (reference sequence). As DNA, the CDR3 is TGTGCCAGCAGCTTAGAAGGTAGCAGTCCCTACAATGAGCAGTTCTTC. Its protein product is CASSLEGSSPYNEQFF. Based on the CDR3 plus reference TRBV7-9 and TRBJ2-1, the full variable domain is DTGVSQNPRHKITKRGQNVTFRCDPISEHNRLYWYRQTLGQGPEFLTYFQNEAQLEKSRLLSDRFSAERPKGSFSTLEIQRTEQGDSAMYLCASSLEGSSPYNEQFFGPGTRLTVL.

The V and J genes are TRBV4-2 and TRBJ1-2; 8 nucleotides line up with TRBD1. The CDR3 spans 16 residues. Per germline, CDR1 LGHNA and CDR2 YNFKEQ. Trimming removed 0 bases from V and 0 bases from J; junction bases left unmatched: 3. CDR3 nucleotide sequence: TGTGCCAGCAGCCAAGAGGTGGACAGGGCTAACTATGGCTACACCTTC. Its protein product is CASSQEVDRANYGYTF.

V gene TRBV16 combines with J gene TRBJ1-1; tentative D call: TRBD1 (5 bases). Trimming took 3 bases from V and 2 from J, leaving 16 bases between them. This CDR3 contains 16 residues. Germline loops: CDR1 KGHSY, CDR2 FQNENV. The CDR3 DNA sequence: TGTGCCAGCAGCCACCCCGGCCAGGGCATCAACACTGAAGCTTTCTTT. It specifies CASSHPGQGINTEAFF. The full variable domain, its missing parts supplied by reference TRBV16 and TRBJ1-1, is GEEVAQTPKHLVRGEGQKAKLYCAPIKGHSYVFWYQQVLKNEFKFLISFQNENVFDETGMPKERFSAKCLPNSPCSLEIQATKLEDSAVYFCASSHPGQGINTEAFFGQGTRLTVV.

J is TRBJ1-4 and V is TRBV6-2 or TRBV6-3; TRBD1 might be the D (5 bases). The V gene lost 6 bases and the J gene lost 5 bases, with 13 bases spanning the gap. In germline, CDR1 is MNHEY, CDR2 SVGEGT. The CDR3 sequence is 14 residues long. For the CDR3, the DNA is TGTGCCAGCAGCCAACAGGATGGCAATGAAAAACTGTTTTTT. Amino acid sequence: CASSQQDGNEKLFF.

This clone occurred once. This sequence joins TRBV30 and TRBJ1-1; D might be TRBD1 (6 bases). In germline, CDR1 is GTSNPN, CDR2 SVGIG (reference sequence). The CDR3 has 11 amino acids. Trimming removed 1 base at V and 6 bases at J, with 6 bases between. This CDR3 reads CAWSDRAEAFF. The CDR3 DNA is TGTGCCTGGAGTGACAGGGCTGAAGCTTTCTTT.

V is TRBV6-2 or TRBV6-3 and J is TRBJ2-1, with a tentative D call TRBD2 (5 bases). This CDR3 is built from 12 residues. Germline V gene sequence: CDR1 MNHEY, CDR2 SVGEGT. V lost 3 bases to trimming and J lost 16 bases, with 16 bases between them. CDR3 loop: CASSYVVLVLFF. DNA of the CDR3: TGTGCCAGCAGTTATGTCGTACTAGTTCTTTTCTTC.

V and J are TRBV18 and TRBJ2-7, with D possibly being TRBD2 (5 bases). CDR3 length: 13 amino acids. V was cut by 1 base and J by 6 bases, with 10 bases left in between. Germline V CDR1 and CDR2: KGHSH, LQKENI. CDR3 in DNA: TGTGCCAGCTCACCACTTCGGGATACCGAGCAGTACTTC. It encodes CASSPLRDTEQYF.

The gene calls are TRBV20-1 and TRBJ2-2; TRBD1 matches 10 bases. V was pared by 3 bases and J by 5 bases, with 6 bases of the junction left unmatched. The CDR3 consists of 15 residues. CDR1 and CDR2 from the germline V gene are DFQATT and SNEGSKA (reference sequence). This chain's CDR3 is CSASRTGGGTGELFF. As DNA, the CDR3 is TGCAGTGCTAGTAGGACAGGGGGAGGGACCGGGGAGCTGTTTTTT.

This sequence joins TRBV4-1 and TRBJ1-1; D might be TRBD1 (6 bases). The CDR3 covers 15 residues. CDR1 MGHRA and CDR2 YSYEKL come from the germline V gene. The V end was cut by 0 bases, the J end by 4 bases, with 12 bases between. CDR3 amino acids: CASSQEGQGITEAFF. CDR3 coding DNA: TGCGCCAGCAGCCAAGAAGGTCAGGGGATCACTGAAGCTTTCTTT.

The chain is built from TRBV24-1 and TRBJ2-7; no reliable D call. The germline V gene encodes CDR1 KGHDR and CDR2 SFDVKD. This CDR3 spans 11 amino acids. V shed 0 bases and J shed 5 bases, with 1 base lying between them. DNA of the CDR3: TGTGCCACCAGTGATTTGCACGAGCAGTACTTC. Protein product: CATSDLHEQYF.

This clone has a single count. V usage is TRBV5-1 and J usage is TRBJ2-7, with a possible D match to TRBD2 (5 bases). Trimming left V 2 bases short and J 2 bases short, with 11 bases between. Germline V CDR1 and CDR2: SGHRS, YFSETQ. The CDR3 sequence is 14 residues long. CDR3 sequence: CASSFTPGAYEQYF. The CDR3 DNA reads TGCGCCAGCAGCTTTACCCCCGGGGCCTACGAGCAGTACTTC.

The CDR3 protein is CASSDGGWGNQPQHF. The CDR3 DNA is TGCGCCAGCAGTGATGGGGGCTGGGGCAATCAGCCCCAGCATTTT. The chain joins TRBV10-2 to TRBJ1-5; D is possibly TRBD1 (6 bases). The germline gives CDR1 WSHSY, CDR2 SAAADI. The CDR3 has 15 amino acids. V shed 3 bases and J shed 2 bases, with 11 bases lying between them.

The V call is TRBV2, the J call TRBJ1-4; D unclear. This CDR3 has 14 residues. From germline, CDR1 is SNHLY and CDR2 FYNNEI. V was trimmed by 7 bases and J by 0 bases, leaving 9 bases between them. CDR3 nucleotides: TGTGCCAGCACCTACAGAACAACTAATGAAAAACTGTTTTTT. Translation: CASTYRTTNEKLFF.

This sequence joins TRBV6-5 and TRBJ1-5; 10 nucleotides match TRBD1. This CDR3 is built from 15 residues. Losses at the gene ends were 8 bases for V and 2 bases for J; bases not matched to a gene: 6. Germline V lookup: CDR1 MNHEY, CDR2 SVGAGI. For the CDR3, the DNA is TGTGCCAGCCGACAGGGGGCAGGTCGCAATCAGCCCCAGCATTTT. The encoded protein is CASRQGAGRNQPQHF.

CDR3 loop: CASSQSLGGNTEAFF. The CDR3, as DNA: TGTGCCAGCAGCCAATCTTTAGGGGGTAACACTGAAGCTTTCTTT. The chain couples TRBV16 to TRBJ1-1, with a possible D match to TRBD1 (6 bases). The CDR3 extends over 15 amino acids. Germline CDR1 KGHSY, CDR2 FQNENV. Trimming shortened V by 0 bases and J by 2 bases, and 10 bases separated the two germline ends.

The chain uses TRBV7-9 and TRBJ2-1, with D perhaps being TRBD1 or TRBD2 (5 bases each). CDR3 length: 15 residues. The V end lost 1 base, the J end lost 3 bases, and 10 bases lay between the germline ends. Germline V gene lookup returns CDR1 SEHNR and CDR2 FQNEAQ (reference sequence). In DNA, the CDR3 is TGTGCCAGCAGCTTAGTACGGGACGACTACAATGAGCAGTTCTTC. It translates to CASSLVRDDYNEQFF.

The chain uses TRBV14 and TRBJ2-3, with D possibly TRBD2 on 6 matching bases. The CDR3 loop spans 15 amino acids. The V end was cut by 1 base, the J end by 5 bases, with 13 bases between. The V gene's germline CDR1 is SGHDN and CDR2 FVKESK. CDR3 protein: CASSQVAGLGDTQYF. In DNA form, the CDR3 reads TGTGCCAGCAGCCAAGTCGCGGGACTTGGAGATACGCAGTATTTT.

This clone was observed a single time. This chain uses TRBV7-9 with TRBJ2-7; 12 bases line up with TRBD2. Germline lookup yields CDR1 SEHNR and CDR2 FQNEAQ (reference sequence). The CDR3 is 15 amino acids. V shed 4 bases and J 0 bases; nucleotides not matched to a gene: 1. CDR3 protein: CASSSTSGSSYEQYF. The CDR3 DNA reads TGTGCCAGCAGCTCGACTAGCGGGAGCTCCTACGAGCAGTACTTC.

The chain couples TRBV28 to TRBJ2-1; 9 bases line up with TRBD1. Germline V CDR1 and CDR2: MDHEN, SYDVKM. This CDR3 has 17 residues. The trim removed 6 bases at V and 7 bases at J, leaving 16 bases unmatched. CDR3 coding DNA: TGTGCCAGCAGGATCCTGATCCGGGACAGGGAATCGAATGAGCAGTTCTTC. This sequence encodes CASRILIRDRESNEQFF.

V is TRBV19 and J is TRBJ1-5, with D hard to call. This CDR3 comprises 16 residues. From germline, CDR1 is LNHDA and CDR2 SQIVND (reference sequence). Trimming cost V 0 bases and J 2 bases, with 11 bases left between them. The CDR3 DNA reads as TGTGCCAGTAGTATAGATCCTCCTATGGGCAATCAGCCCCAGCATTTT. Translation: CASSIDPPMGNQPQHF.

J is TRBJ1-2 and V is TRBV5-8; D gene unclear. The CDR3 spans 11 residues. CDR1 is SGHTS, CDR2 YDEGEE, per germline. Trimming took off 3 bases at V and 8 bases at J, with 8 bases between the two ends. CDR3 amino acids: CASSYRQGYTF. In DNA form, the CDR3 reads TGTGCCAGCAGCTATAGGCAAGGCTACACCTTC.

This chain uses TRBV9 with TRBJ2-6, with D possibly TRBD1 on 5 matching bases. The CDR3 runs to 18 residues. The V gene's germline CDR1 is SGDLS and CDR2 YYNGEE. Deletions cut 4 bases from V and 0 bases from J, with 17 bases between. CDR3 residues: CASSLYGHPSSGANVLTF. In DNA form, the CDR3 reads TGTGCCAGCAGCTTATACGGACACCCCAGCTCTGGGGCCAACGTCCTGACTTTC.

The chain couples TRBV30 to TRBJ1-3; 8 bases are a match to TRBD1. The CDR3 is 16 residues long. Per germline, CDR1 GTSNPN and CDR2 SVGIG (reference sequence). With 3 bases clipped from V and 7 bases from J, the junction kept 14 bases outside the gene matches. CDR3 sequence (DNA): TGTGCCTGGAGCCCCCCAGGACAGGGTAGGGGTAACACCATATATTTT. Translation: CAWSPPGQGRGNTIYF.

The J gene is TRBJ1-2, the V gene TRBV4-3; TRBD1 is a possible D gene (6 bases). CDR3 length: 14 residues. Trimming pared 4 bases from V and 3 bases from J, leaving 12 bases between. The germline V gene has CDR1 LGHNA and CDR2 YSLEER. CDR3 loop: CASSPGVQDYGYTF. The CDR3 region has the DNA TGCGCCAGCAGCCCAGGGGTACAGGACTATGGCTACACCTTC.

This clone was seen just once. The rearrangement joins TRBV15 to TRBJ2-2, with 12 bases fitting TRBD1. The CDR3 is 16 amino acids. With V trimmed by 3 bases and J by 4 bases, 3 bases remained unmatched. Germline V gene sequence: CDR1 LNHNV, CDR2 YYDKDF (reference sequence). CDR3 sequence (DNA): TGTGCCACCAGCAGGGGACAGGGGGCAAGCACCGGGGAGCTGTTTTTT. Translating it yields CATSRGQGASTGELFF. The full variable domain, with the rest looked up from reference TRBV15 and TRBJ2-2, is DAMVIQNPRYQVTQFGKPVTLSCSQTLNHNVMYWYQQKSSQAPKLLFHYYDKDFNNEADTPDNFQSRRPNTSFCFLDIRSPGLGDTAMYLCATSRGQGASTGELFFGEGSRLTVL.